This TCR beta chain was identified during a study of T-cell memory formation after mild COVID-19. Whole-study context: Most TCR clusters belonged to a single donor. The study's findings and limits: Pre-infection memory carried some responding clones, suggesting that cross-reactive memory joined. Later expanders leaned CD4+, whereas clones that contracted between day 15 and 85 were balanced CD4/CD8. CD4+ contracting clones were found mainly in CM and EM, and CD8+ ones in EMRA.

TCRdb re-derived calls from the 5' RACE reads in MiXCR, one entry per CDR3 protein. The sample lists about 290,000 distinct CDR3 sequences; over 15% were seen once. V shed 7 bases and J 2 bases; nucleotides not matched to a gene: 9. The length of the CDR3 is 16 residues. Germline-derived CDR1 and CDR2 are MNHEY and SVGEGT. This clonotype was counted a few times. Antigen unknown. This clonotype was obtained from a man aged 18 to 29 who had mild COVID-19 (a few samples of this study predate the infection). Cell type and time point are not known. The V and J genes are TRBV6-2 or TRBV6-3 and TRBJ2-1; 9 bases map to TRBD2. What was sequenced was PBMCs or a T cell subset sorted from them (not recorded which). The CDR3 nucleotides read TGTGCCAGCAATGGTGGGCGGGGGGGCCCCTACAATGAGCAGTTCTTC. It specifies CASNGGRGGPYNEQFF.